The 31 T cell receptor beta chains below were found in one sample sequenced in a study of blood T cell repertoires in COVID-19. Profiled with immunoSEQ multiplex PCR; TCRdb holds only in-frame clones, not every one. The sample yields about 59,000 clones, over 70% seen once. Sequences were obtained from peripheral blood. These TCRs come from a woman between 65 and 79 years old with acute or convalescent COVID-19.

The chain combines TRBV3-1 (or the pseudogene TRBV3-2) with TRBJ1-1, with unresolved D. V was clipped by 0 bases and J by 4 bases, with 9 bases between them. In germline, CDR1 is LGHDT, CDR2 YNNKEL (reference sequence). The CDR3 is 14 residues long. CDR3 DNA sequence: TGTGCCAGCAGCCAAGAGTCGGGAACCACTGAAGCTTTCTTT. Residues: CASSQESGTTEAFF.

The rearrangement uses TRBV7-3 and TRBJ1-2; 8 nucleotides agree with TRBD1. V lost 5 bases to trimming and J lost 8 bases; unmatched junction nucleotides: 10. CDR1 and CDR2 (germline): SGHTA, FQGTGA. CDR3 length: 14 amino acids. In nucleotides, the CDR3 is TGTGCCAGCAGCCCCCGGACAGGGAATGGCGGCTACACCTTC. Protein product: CASSPRTGNGGYTF.

The chain employs TRBV19 and TRBJ1-2; 9 nucleotides line up with TRBD1. Germline CDR1 and CDR2: LNHDA and SQIVND (reference sequence). Germline trimming cut 6 bases from V and 5 bases from J; bases unmatched to any gene: 16. This CDR3 comprises 17 residues. CDR3 nucleotide sequence: TGTGCCAGTAGAACCGCCGGGACAGGGACCGTAAGATATGGCTACACCTTC. Translation gives CASRTAGTGTVRYGYTF.

V is TRBV2 and J is TRBJ1-2; maybe TRBD1 (5 bases). Germline CDR1 reads SNHLY; CDR2 reads FYNNEI. V lost 2 bases, J lost 2 bases, and 15 bases lay in between. CDR3 length equals 16 residues. The CDR3 DNA reads as TGTGCCAGCAGTGAATGGCAGGGTGGTTTCAACTATGGCTACACCTTC. Its translation: CASSEWQGGFNYGYTF.

The chain employs TRBV6-5 and TRBJ1-5; D is perhaps TRBD1 (6 bases). The CDR3 has 13 residues. Trimming took 5 bases from V and 5 from J, leaving 10 bases between them. Germline CDR1 is MNHEY and CDR2 is SVGAGI. The CDR3 nucleotides read TGTGCCAGCAGTAGAAACAGGGATCAGCCCCAGCATTTT. Its translation: CASSRNRDQPQHF.

This chain uses TRBV5-5 with TRBJ1-1; D remains ambiguous. Trimming pared 0 bases from V and 1 base from J, leaving 10 bases between. CDR1 SGHKS and CDR2 YYEKEE come from the germline V gene (reference sequence). CDR3 length: 15 residues. In nucleotides, the CDR3 is TGTGCCAGCAGCTTGGCCGGGTCGGGGAACACTGAAGCTTTCTTT. Translation: CASSLAGSGNTEAFF.

This clone was observed a handful of times. This rearrangement joins TRBV11-1 to TRBJ1-1; weak D call: TRBD1 (5 bases). V lost 2 bases and J 1 base, leaving 11 bases between the germline ends. Germline CDR1 is SGHAT and CDR2 is FQDESV (reference sequence). CDR3 size: 15 residues. CDR3 loop: CASSLIAGGNTEAFF. Here the CDR3 DNA reads TGTGCCAGCAGCTTAATCGCCGGGGGGAACACTGAAGCTTTCTTT.

The chain combines TRBV19 with TRBJ2-3, with a possible D match to TRBD1 (6 bases). The CDR3 runs 15 residues. Between the trimmed V and J ends, which lost 2 bases and 1 base, there was a span of 10 bases. The germline CDR1 and CDR2 sequences are LNHDA and SQIVND (reference sequence). The CDR3 coding sequence is TGTGCCAGTAGTATAAGGCAGGGGCGCACAGATACGCAGTATTTT. It specifies CASSIRQGRTDTQYF. Looking up the rest from reference TRBV19 and TRBJ2-3 gives the full variable domain: DGGITQSPKYLFRKEGQNVTLSCEQNLNHDAMYWYRQDPGQGLRLIYYSQIVNDFQKGDIAEGYSVSREKKESFPLTVTSAQKNPTAFYLCASSIRQGRTDTQYFGPGTRLTVL.

The chain carries TRBV6-1 and TRBJ2-2, with D tentatively TRBD2 (5 bases). From germline, CDR1 is MNHNS and CDR2 SASEGT. This CDR3 has 14 residues. With 7 bases removed from V and 0 bases from J, the gap between germline ends came to 9 bases. CDR3 protein: CASNAGANTGELFF. CDR3 DNA sequence: TGTGCCAGCAATGCCGGGGCGAACACCGGGGAGCTGTTTTTT.

A note on this clone: The sample holds other DNA sequences that translate to the same CDR3. The CDR3 region is CASSREAEAFF. The DNA for the CDR3 is TGTGCCAGCAGCCGGGAGGCTGAAGCTTTCTTT. The rearrangement uses TRBV7-9 and TRBJ1-1, with D unresolved. This CDR3 contains 11 residues. V was trimmed by 5 bases and J by 6 bases, leaving 7 bases between them. Germline-derived CDR1 and CDR2 are SEHNR and FQNEAQ (reference sequence).

The chain carries TRBV7-3 and TRBJ1-6; possible D gene TRBD1, 5 bases. Looked up from germline, CDR1 is SGHTA and CDR2 is FQGTGA. The CDR3 has 13 residues. V lost 2 bases, J lost 7 bases, and 6 bases lay in between. This CDR3 is CASSLGGNSPLHF. The CDR3 nucleotides read TGTGCCAGCAGCTTAGGGGGGAATTCACCCCTCCACTTT.

The gene calls are TRBV7-3 and TRBJ2-1; tentative D call: TRBD2 (6 bases). Between the trimmed V and J ends, which lost 5 bases and 0 bases, there was a span of 14 bases. This CDR3 spans 16 amino acids. Germline V gives CDR1 SGHTA, CDR2 FQGTGA. CDR3 in amino acids: CASSPGTSSSYNEQFF. The CDR3 nucleotides read TGTGCCAGCAGCCCAGGGACTTCAAGCTCCTACAATGAGCAGTTCTTC.

The chain has TRBV9 and TRBJ1-2; 7 bases line up with TRBD1. This CDR3 has 16 amino acids. Trimming cost V 3 bases and J 0 bases; bases outside gene matches: 8. The germline gives CDR1 SGDLS, CDR2 YYNGEE. The CDR3 here is CASSAWGDSPNYGYTF. CDR3 DNA: TGTGCCAGCAGCGCCTGGGGGGACAGTCCTAACTATGGCTACACCTTC.

The V call is TRBV30, the J call TRBJ1-6; D perhaps matches TRBD1 (6 bases). The V end lost 2 bases, the J end lost 6 bases, and 14 bases lay between the germline ends. The CDR3 contains 15 residues. Per the germline V gene, CDR1 is GTSNPN and CDR2 is SVGIG (reference sequence). CDR3: CAWSSRGGSNSPLHF. Written as DNA, the CDR3 is TGTGCCTGGAGTTCAAGGGGGGGGTCTAATTCACCCCTCCACTTT.

CDR3 sequence: CASSFTGQGRSPLHF. CDR3 sequence (DNA): TGTGCCAGCAGCTTTACTGGACAGGGTAGATCACCCCTCCACTTT. The rearrangement links TRBV5-5 to TRBJ1-6, with 8 bases that match TRBD1. Germline CDR1 SGHKS, CDR2 YYEKEE (reference sequence). This CDR3 has 15 residues. V shed 2 bases, J shed 10 bases, and the junction held 8 bases outside the gene matches. The complete variable domain, with remaining parts taken from reference TRBV5-5 and TRBJ1-6, reads DAGVTQSPTHLIKTRGQQVTLRCSPISGHKSVSWYQQVLGQGPQFIFQYYEKEERGRGNFPDRFSARQFPNYSSELNVNALLLGDSALYLCASSFTGQGRSPLHFGNGTRLTVT.

This chain links TRBV4-1 with TRBJ2-5; TRBD2 matches 11 bases. This CDR3 is built from 14 residues. Trimming at V came to 6 bases and at J to 4 bases, leaving 4 bases not matched to a gene. Germline V gene lookup returns CDR1 MGHRA and CDR2 YSYEKL. Here the CDR3 DNA reads TGCGCCAGCAGTAGCGGGGGGGCGGGAGAGACCCAGTACTTC. As protein: CASSSGGAGETQYF.

This sequence joins TRBV3-1 (or the pseudogene TRBV3-2) and TRBJ2-1; 8 bases align to TRBD1. CDR3 size: 15 residues. The V and J ends lost 3 bases and 7 bases, in that order; junction bases with no gene match: 8. CDR1 and CDR2 from the germline V gene are LGHDT and YNNKEL (reference sequence). Written as DNA, the CDR3 is TGTGCCAGCAGCCAGGGGGGACAGGCCAGGAATGAGCAGTTCTTC. It encodes CASSQGGQARNEQFF.

Only a few counts were recorded for this clone. CDR3 amino acids: CASSLYGGTEAFF. CDR3 coding DNA: TGTGCCAGCAGCCTCTACGGCGGCACTGAAGCTTTCTTT. This rearrangement joins TRBV11-1 to TRBJ1-1, with D unclear. Germline V gives CDR1 SGHAT, CDR2 FQDESV (reference sequence). Trimming shortened V by 5 bases and J by 4 bases, and 11 bases separated the two germline ends. The CDR3 covers 13 residues.

The J gene is TRBJ1-6, the V gene TRBV19; D is perhaps TRBD1 (6 bases). The CDR3 totals 15 residues. V was pared by 1 base and J by 8 bases, with 12 bases between. Germline values: CDR1 LNHDA, CDR2 SQIVND (reference sequence). CDR3 sequence reads: CASSIAYREYSPLHF. Written as DNA, the CDR3 is TGTGCCAGTAGTATAGCCTACAGGGAGTATTCACCCCTCCACTTT.

This rearrangement joins TRBV6-5 to TRBJ1-6; D is undetermined. V shed 5 bases and J shed 9 bases, with 14 bases lying between them. The CDR3 sequence is 14 residues long. Germline V lookup: CDR1 MNHEY, CDR2 SVGAGI. CDR3 region: CASSPRTGFSPLHF. The DNA for the CDR3 is TGTGCCAGCAGTCCGCGAACGGGATTTTCACCCCTCCACTTT.

The chain carries TRBV24-1 and TRBJ2-1; 10 bases map to TRBD1. The length of the CDR3 is 16 residues. V lost 3 bases and J lost 8; bases outside the gene matches: 9. In germline, CDR1 is KGHDR, CDR2 SFDVKD. The CDR3 loop is CATSDQRTGGRDEQFF. The CDR3 DNA reads as TGTGCCACCAGTGATCAAAGGACAGGGGGGAGGGATGAGCAGTTCTTC.

The chain carries TRBV15 and TRBJ2-5; a possible D gene is TRBD1 (5 bases). The CDR3 contains 15 residues. Germline values: CDR1 LNHNV, CDR2 YYDKDF (reference sequence). V shed 0 bases and J shed 1 base, with 9 bases lying between them. Written as DNA, the CDR3 is TGTGCCACCAGCAGAGATCCGACAGTCCAAGAGACCCAGTACTTC. It translates to CATSRDPTVQETQYF.

V is TRBV27 and J is TRBJ1-1, with 9 bases fitting TRBD1. With 5 bases clipped from V and 0 bases from J, the junction kept 7 bases outside the gene matches. The length of the CDR3 is 16 residues. CDR1 MNHEY and CDR2 SMNVEV come from the germline V gene (reference sequence). CDR3 in amino acids: CASSLSGTGMNTEAFF. The CDR3 DNA is TGTGCCAGCAGTCTCTCCGGGACAGGGATGAACACTGAAGCTTTCTTT.

The rearrangement uses TRBV13 and TRBJ1-2; 7 bases map to TRBD1. The germline V gene has CDR1 PRHDT and CDR2 FYEKMQ (reference sequence). The CDR3 consists of 16 residues. Trimming at V came to 0 bases and at J to 6 bases, leaving 10 bases not matched to a gene. The CDR3 reads CASSLGLKGARDGYTF. The CDR3 bases are TGTGCCAGCAGCTTAGGCCTAAAGGGGGCGCGTGATGGCTACACCTTC. The full variable domain, in which reference TRBV13 and TRBJ1-2 provide the parts outside the CDR3, is AAGVIQSPRHLIKEKRETATLKCYPIPRHDTVYWYQQGPGQDPQFLISFYEKMQSDKGSIPDRFSAQQFSDYHSELNMSSLELGDSALYFCASSLGLKGARDGYTFGSGTRLTVV.

The chain combines TRBV25-1 with TRBJ2-7, with a possible D match to TRBD1 (5 bases). Per germline, CDR1 MGHDK and CDR2 SYGVNS. This CDR3 comprises 13 residues. The V and J ends lost 0 bases and 5 bases respectively, with 8 bases between them. CDR3 in DNA: TGTGCCAGCAGTGAATATCAGGGTAACGAGCAGTACTTC. Protein product: CASSEYQGNEQYF.

V usage is TRBV5-1 and J usage is TRBJ2-1; TRBD2 is a possible D gene (6 bases). Looked up from germline, CDR1 is SGHRS and CDR2 is YFSETQ. The CDR3 loop spans 11 amino acids. Trimming pared 4 bases from V and 11 bases from J, leaving 10 bases between. The CDR3 sequence: CASSPDYQQFF. The CDR3, as DNA: TGCGCCAGCAGCCCGGACTACCAGCAGTTCTTC.

In its sample, this clone was seen once. The chain employs TRBV4-1 and TRBJ1-3; D is ambiguous. Germline loops: CDR1 MGHRA, CDR2 YSYEKL. The V end was cut by 4 bases, the J end by 2 bases, with 12 bases between. This CDR3 region has 15 residues. Written as DNA, the CDR3 is TGCGCCAGCAGCCTGAATAGCGGCACTGGAAACACCATATATTTT. This encodes CASSLNSGTGNTIYF.

The chain joins TRBV28 to TRBJ2-3, with D perhaps TRBD2 (5 bases). Germline V gives CDR1 MDHEN, CDR2 SYDVKM. This CDR3 is built from 11 residues. The germline V and J ends were trimmed by 6 bases and 15 bases, with 16 bases remaining between them. CDR3 region: CASSNYDTRYF. In DNA form, the CDR3 reads TGTGCCAGCAGCAACTATGATACTAGATATTTT. Drawing the rest from reference TRBV28 and TRBJ2-3, the complete variable domain is DVKVTQSSRYLVKRTGEKVFLECVQDMDHENMFWYRQDPGLGLRLIYFSYDVKMKEKGDIPEGYSVSREKKERFSLILESASTNQTSMYLCASSNYDTRYFGPGTRLTVL.

The chain carries TRBV18 and TRBJ2-1, with TRBD1 as a possible D gene (5 bases). V dropped 8 bases and J dropped 5 bases, with 19 bases sitting between them. The CDR3 sequence is 15 residues long. Germline V gene data show CDR1 as KGHSH and CDR2 as LQKENI. The CDR3 loop is CASKTQAPTDNEQFF. The CDR3 DNA reads as TGTGCCAGCAAAACACAGGCCCCTACGGACAATGAGCAGTTCTTC. Looking up the rest from reference TRBV18 and TRBJ2-1 gives the full variable domain: NAGVMQNPRHLVRRRGQEARLRCSPMKGHSHVYWYRQLPEEGLKFMVYLQKENIIDESGMPKERFSAEFPKEGPSILRIQQVVRGDSAAYFCASKTQAPTDNEQFFGPGTRLTVL.

V is TRBV30 and J is TRBJ1-1; D ambiguous. Germline lookup yields CDR1 GTSNPN and CDR2 SVGIG (reference sequence). Trimming stripped 2 bases from V and 6 bases from J, with 16 bases between. CDR3 length equals 14 residues. The CDR3 coding sequence is TGTGCCTGGAGTACCGGCACAGCTCAGGCTGAAGCTTTCTTT. Its translation: CAWSTGTAQAEAFF.

This clone showed up just a few times. J is TRBJ1-2 and V is TRBV2, with a possible D match to TRBD1 (5 bases). From germline, CDR1 is SNHLY and CDR2 FYNNEI. The V end was cut by 6 bases, the J end by 3 bases, with 14 bases between. CDR3 length equals 14 residues. The CDR3 nucleotides are TGTGCCAGCAGACGGACACTCTATTACTATGGCTACACCTTC. This gives the protein CASRRTLYYYGYTF.